This is a list of T cell receptor beta chains from one sample in a study of cytomegalovirus exposure and HLA in healthy donors. Here immunoSEQ multiplex PCR was the method, and the copy in TCRdb shows in-frame clones only, minus some. Of about 200,000 clones in the sample, roughly 80% are singletons; the top ten hold about 3%. Sequencing used PBMCs. These receptors came from a man aged 30 to 39 in good health and CMV-seronegative. CDR3s leave out the opening cysteine and the closing phenylalanine or tryptophan.

>TRBJ2-3|TRBV9|13
ASSVGLASTDTQY
>TRBJ1-2|TRBV6-5|12
ASRPTGSNYGYT
>TRBJ2-1|TRBV18|13
ASSLAVSSYNEQF
>TRBJ2-1|TRBV7-2|13
ASSVRGRGGNEQF
>TRBJ1-6|TRBV10-2|15
ASSESRGLGGDSPLH
>TRBJ2-7|TRBV29-1|11
SAGQGAGYEQY
>TRBJ2-7|TRBV27|12
ASRTDSRLAEQY
>TRBJ2-7|TRBV6-5|11
ASSQQGTYEQY
>TRBJ2-7|TRBV14|12
ASTLTSGGHEQY
>TRBJ1-5|TRBV5-5|12
ASSLGTGGQPQH
>TRBJ2-1|TRBV2|14
ASSSKLAGGPNEQF
>TRBJ2-3|TRBV25-1|12
ASSITGSTDTQY
>TRBJ2-5|TRBV6-5|12
ASSYVAAQETQY
>TRBJ2-3|TRBV5-1|16
ASSSGTSGVLSTDTQY
>TRBJ2-3|TRBV5-8|13
ASRKGGPSTDTQY
>TRBJ2-3|TRBV4-2|13
ASGTGLMSTDTQY
>TRBJ1-2|TRBV28|12
ASRAPQGAYGYT
>TRBJ2-7|TRBV5-6|10
ASSPDGYEQY
>TRBJ1-1|TRBV6-6|13
ASSSPGQGRTEAF
>TRBJ2-3|TRBV9|12
ASSLSSAADTQY
>TRBJ2-5|TRBV2|12
ASGRRGLGETQY
>TRBJ1-3|TRBV6-5|14
ASSYSTQGAGNTIY